This T cell receptor (beta chain) was obtained from a study of tumor and adjacent non-tumor tissue in lung cancer. This sample's RNA came from whole unsorted tissue. Distant lung tissue was collected more than 3 cm away from the tumor edge. This clonotype was counted many times. Its antigen remains unknown. CDR3 length equals 15 residues. Germline V gene lookup returns CDR1 MNHNY and CDR2 SVGAGI (reference sequence). Trimming took off 6 bases at V and 1 base at J, with 13 bases between the two ends. Study-level results: In normal lung, the top 100 clones were significantly more dominant than in tumor.

The library came from three nested PCR rounds adapted from ARM-PCR protocols. Using its own MiXCR run on the multiplex PCR reads, TCRdb lists one record per CDR3 protein. The sample shows about 44,000 distinct CDR3 sequences, roughly 67% of them seen only once. The chain joins TRBV6-6 to TRBJ1-3; no definite D call. This clonotype originated in a woman between 65 and 79 years old with non-small cell lung cancer. Sample: distant non-tumor lung tissue. Written as DNA, the CDR3 is TGTGCCAGCAGCCCGAATAGAGTATCTGGAAACACCATATATTTT. It is translated as CASSPNRVSGNTIYF.